This TCR beta chain was observed in a study of blood T cell repertoires in COVID-19. Study at large: Samples came from the United States, Italy and Spain, spanning acute and convalescent COVID-19. T cells, B-cell-depleted T cells, or PBMCs provided the cDNA or gDNA that served as material.

Profiling relied on immunoSEQ multiplex PCR, and the TCRdb table lists in-frame clones only, not all of them. The sample records around 120,000 clones, around 91% being singletons. The CDR3 consists of 14 residues. Trimming took 5 bases from V and 4 from J, leaving 15 bases between them. Germline assignment: CDR1 GTSNPN and CDR2 SVGIG (reference sequence). Seattle's cohort entered during active infection and was followed longitudinally. The origin of this receptor is a woman aged 60-75 years with COVID-19, enrolled during active disease. Sequenced: peripheral blood. The V and J genes are TRBV30 and TRBJ1-5, with D uncertain. This chain's CDR3 is CAWGFGVGNQPQHF. CDR3 sequence (DNA): TGTGCCTGGGGCTTCGGGGTTGGGAATCAGCCCCAGCATTTT.